This TCR beta chain derives from a study of cytomegalovirus exposure and HLA in healthy donors. Repertoires were generated with immunoSEQ multiplex PCR, while TCRdb's copy carries only in-frame clones and drops some. The data contain 100,000 to 120,000 clones, 70% to 90% of them seen just once; the ten biggest clones take up roughly 4%. Trimming at V came to 2 bases and at J to 6 bases, leaving 5 bases not matched to a gene. This CDR3 contains 14 residues. Germline V gives CDR1 SGHDT, CDR2 YYEEEE. Sequenced sample: PBMCs. The chain joins TRBV5-6 to TRBJ2-5; TRBD1 matches 9 bases. The receptor comes from a woman aged 18-30 years in good health and CMV-seropositive. In DNA, the CDR3 is TGTGCCAGCAGCTTCGGACAGGGGATTCAGACCCAGTACTTC. The encoded protein is CASSFGQGIQTQYF. Based on the CDR3 plus reference TRBV5-6 and TRBJ2-5, the full variable domain is DAGVTQSPTHLIKTRGQQVTLRCSPKSGHDTVSWYQQALGQGPQFIFQYYEEEERQRGNFPDRFSGHQFPNYSSELNVNALLLGDSALYLCASSFGQGIQTQYFGPGTRLLVL.